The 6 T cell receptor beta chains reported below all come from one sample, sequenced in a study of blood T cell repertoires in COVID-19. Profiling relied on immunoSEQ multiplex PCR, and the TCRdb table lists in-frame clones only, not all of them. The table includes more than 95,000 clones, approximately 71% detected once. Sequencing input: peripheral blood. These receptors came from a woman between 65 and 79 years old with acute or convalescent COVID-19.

CDR3 nucleotides: TGTGCCAGCAGCTCACGGACAGGGGCTGAAGCTTTCTTT. Its translation is CASSSRTGAEAFF. V and J are TRBV7-9 and TRBJ1-1; TRBD1 matches at 9 bases. Per the germline V gene, CDR1 is SEHNR and CDR2 is FQNEAQ (reference sequence). The junction had 3 bases not matched to a gene; V was cut back by 4 bases and J by 6 bases. This CDR3 spans 13 amino acids.

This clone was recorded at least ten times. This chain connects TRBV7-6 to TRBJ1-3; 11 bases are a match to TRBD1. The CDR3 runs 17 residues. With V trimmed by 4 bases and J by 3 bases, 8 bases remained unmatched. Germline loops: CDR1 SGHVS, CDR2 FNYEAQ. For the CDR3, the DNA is TGTGCCAGCAGCTCACAGGACAGGGGGCGAGGTGGAAACACCATATATTTT. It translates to CASSSQDRGRGGNTIYF.

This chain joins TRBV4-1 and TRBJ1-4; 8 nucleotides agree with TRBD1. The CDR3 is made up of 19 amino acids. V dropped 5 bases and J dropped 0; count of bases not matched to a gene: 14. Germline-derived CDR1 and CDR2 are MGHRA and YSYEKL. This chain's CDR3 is CASSGRQGTLSATNEKLFF. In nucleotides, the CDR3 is TGCGCCAGCAGCGGACGACAGGGGACGCTATCTGCAACTAATGAAAAACTGTTTTTT.

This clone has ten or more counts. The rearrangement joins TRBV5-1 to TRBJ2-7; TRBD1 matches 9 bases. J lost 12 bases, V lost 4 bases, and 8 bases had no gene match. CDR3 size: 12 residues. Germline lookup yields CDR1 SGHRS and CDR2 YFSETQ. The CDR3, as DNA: TGCGCCAGCAGCATGGGACAGGGAGTCCTGTACTTC. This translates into CASSMGQGVLYF.

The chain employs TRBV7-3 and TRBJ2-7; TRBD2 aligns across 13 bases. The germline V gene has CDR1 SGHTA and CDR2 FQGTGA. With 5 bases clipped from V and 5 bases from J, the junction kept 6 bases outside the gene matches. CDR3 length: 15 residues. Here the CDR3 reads CASSPTSGRRDEQYF. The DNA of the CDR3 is TGTGCCAGCAGCCCGACTAGCGGGAGGAGGGACGAGCAGTACTTC.

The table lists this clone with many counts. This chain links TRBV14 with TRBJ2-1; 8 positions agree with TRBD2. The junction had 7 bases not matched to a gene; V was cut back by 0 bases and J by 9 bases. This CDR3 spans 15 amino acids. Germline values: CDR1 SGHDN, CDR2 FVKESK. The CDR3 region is CASSQDPSGSGEQFF. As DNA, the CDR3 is TGTGCCAGCAGCCAAGATCCTAGCGGGTCTGGTGAGCAGTTCTTC.